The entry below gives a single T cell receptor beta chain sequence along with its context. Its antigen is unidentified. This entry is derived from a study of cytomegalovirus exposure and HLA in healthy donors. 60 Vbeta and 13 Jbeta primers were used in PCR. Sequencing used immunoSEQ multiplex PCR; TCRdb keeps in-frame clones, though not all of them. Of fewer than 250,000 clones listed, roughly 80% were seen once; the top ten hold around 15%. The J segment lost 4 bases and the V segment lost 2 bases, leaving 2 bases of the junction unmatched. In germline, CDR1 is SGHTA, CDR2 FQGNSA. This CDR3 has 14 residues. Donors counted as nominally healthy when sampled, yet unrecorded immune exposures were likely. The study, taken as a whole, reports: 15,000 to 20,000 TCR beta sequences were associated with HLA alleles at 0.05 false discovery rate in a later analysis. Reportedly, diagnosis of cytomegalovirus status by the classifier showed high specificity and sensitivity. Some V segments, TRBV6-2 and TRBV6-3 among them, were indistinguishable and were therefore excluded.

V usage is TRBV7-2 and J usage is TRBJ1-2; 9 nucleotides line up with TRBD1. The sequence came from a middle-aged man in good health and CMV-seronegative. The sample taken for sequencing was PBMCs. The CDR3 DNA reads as TGTGCCAGCAGCTTAAACAGGGGGCTCTATGGCTACACCTTC. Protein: CASSLNRGLYGYTF.